This TCR beta chain was captured by sequencing in a study of blood T cell repertoires in COVID-19. Study in general: Whether acute or convalescent, the COVID-19 samples came from the United States, Italy and Spain. From T cells, B-cell-depleted T cells, or PBMCs came the material, which was cDNA or gDNA.

Per the authors' pipeline: Quantification of nucleated cells was approximated via reference gene primer amplification. Clones were sequenced by immunoSEQ multiplex PCR, and TCRdb holds only the in-frame ones, with some missing. D and trimming were read from the DNA, whereas the V and J calls and clone size are those reported in that table. The data contain roughly 51,000 clones, around 86% of them seen just once; the ten biggest clones take up about 6.7%. CDR3 length: 15 residues. Trimming stripped 5 bases from V and 5 bases from J, with 15 bases between. The germline V gene encodes CDR1 SEHNR and CDR2 FQNEAQ (reference sequence).

The genes are TRBV7-9 and TRBJ1-4; tentatively, D is TRBD1 (5 bases). The source material was peripheral blood. The sequence was obtained from a man in his forties or fifties with active COVID-19. The DNA of the CDR3 is TGTGCCAGCAGCGAACAGGACCGTCTGAATGAAAAACTGTTTTTT. Its protein product is CASSEQDRLNEKLFF.